The present TCR beta chain was sequenced within a study of spatial heterogeneity in lung cancer (dated by TCRdb to about 2019). For context, the study as a whole: More beta-chain than alpha-chain transcripts were consistently detected, likely reflecting higher beta-chain transcript abundance. In the raw uncorrected reads, each unique combination of TCR and UMI appeared more than ten times on average. TCR alpha and beta repertoires were quantitatively compared across multiple tumor regions, matched nontumor lung and blood in non-small cell lung cancer. Nonsynonymous mutation counts, determined by whole-exome sequencing of tumor tissue, were related to features of the TCR repertoire. At surgery, hundreds of tumor regions, 64 matched nontumor lung samples and fewer than 60 PBMC samples were TCR-sequenced for both alpha and beta chains.

Sample time point, as interpreted from the label and publication: sample taken at primary tumor resection. For TCR sequencing, whole RNA was extracted from tumor and nontumor lung tissue, or from cryopreserved PBMC samples, and no cell sorting was done. Donors were 72 patients with early-stage, untreated non-small cell lung cancer from the lung TRACERx cohort. Patients were selected for TCR sequencing only if sufficient RNA was available from at least two tumor regions. Overall study outcomes, separate from this receptor: Additional single-cell paired TCR alpha and beta sequencing was considered necessary to confirm, at a functional level, the hypothesis that regional TCRs recognize regional mutations. Ubiquitous expanded tumor TCRs showed up in blood more often at tumor resection than at routine follow-up.

From a lookup of the germline V gene (reference sequence), CDR1 and CDR2 are SEHNR and FQNEAQ. From its cysteine to its phenylalanine, the CDR3 spans 17 amino acids. The retained sequence is limited to the CDR3, 51 bases, with the frame set at the first base. Ends trimmed: V by 4 bases, J by 7 bases; bases unmatched to a gene: 14. Concerning this clonotype: Its cognate antigen has yet to be identified. No base quality values were provided; no much bigger clone lies one nucleotide off.

The protocol used for the library was 5' RACE. The reads were generated on a NextSeq 500. In the TCR library protocol, a unique molecular identifier was attached to each TCR cDNA molecule so that PCR and sequencing errors could be corrected. Turning to the authors' computational methods: Decombinator tools were used for TCR identification, UMI-based error correction and CDR3 extraction. Expanded TCRs were defined as those above a frequency of 2 per 1,000, corresponding to the top 1% of the tumor frequency distribution. Rényi diversity was computed with the R vegan package after subsampling each repertoire 100 times to 5,000 TCRs. CDR3 similarity networks were built from amino acid triplet string-kernel similarity, connecting CDR3s with pairwise similarity above 0.82. TCRdb reprocessing: public reads trimmed at Q25 with fastp, clones called with MiXCR, in-frame beta chains kept. Identical CDR3 protein sequences are pooled into one entry, listed with their most common genes and DNA. What appears here as the V and J calls and clone size reflects TCRdb's work, not the paper's. In this sample the table shows roughly 80,000 distinct CDR3 sequences, roughly 13% of which occur a single time. Roughly 4.5% of the sample comes from the top ten.

The chain was built from TRBV7-9 and TRBJ2-1, with TRBD2 matching 9 junction bases. The sequencing used PBMCs, collected at surgery. The origin of this receptor is a male donor with early-stage non-small cell lung cancer. The CDR3 region has the sequence CASSSTSGVFRGNEQFF. The bases are TGTGCCAGCAGCTCGACTAGCGGAGTTTTCCGGGGGAATGAGCAGTTCTTC.